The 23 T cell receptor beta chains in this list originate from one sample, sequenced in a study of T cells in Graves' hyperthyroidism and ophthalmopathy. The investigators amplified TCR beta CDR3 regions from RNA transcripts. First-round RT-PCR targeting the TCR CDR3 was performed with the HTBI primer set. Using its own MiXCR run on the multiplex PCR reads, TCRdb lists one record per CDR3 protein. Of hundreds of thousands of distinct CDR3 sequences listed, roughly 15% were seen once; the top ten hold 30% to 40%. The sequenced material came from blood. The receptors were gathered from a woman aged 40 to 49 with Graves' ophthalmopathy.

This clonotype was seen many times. This CDR3 is CATSTGGSTEAFF. CDR3 DNA sequence: TGTGCCACCTCAACCGGTGGGTCTACTGAAGCTTTCTTT. V usage is TRBV6-4 and J usage is TRBJ1-1; no clear D. Trimming removed 10 bases from V and 5 bases from J, with 17 bases in between. The CDR3 spans 13 residues. Germline-derived CDR1 and CDR2 are MRHNA and SNTAGT.

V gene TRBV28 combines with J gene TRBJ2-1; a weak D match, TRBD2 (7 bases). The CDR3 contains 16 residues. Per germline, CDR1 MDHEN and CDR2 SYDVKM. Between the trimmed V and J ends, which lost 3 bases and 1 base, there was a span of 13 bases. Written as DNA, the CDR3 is TGTGCCAGCAGTTTCTTGGGAGGGGGGTCCTACAATGAGCAGTTCTTC. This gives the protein CASSFLGGGSYNEQFF.

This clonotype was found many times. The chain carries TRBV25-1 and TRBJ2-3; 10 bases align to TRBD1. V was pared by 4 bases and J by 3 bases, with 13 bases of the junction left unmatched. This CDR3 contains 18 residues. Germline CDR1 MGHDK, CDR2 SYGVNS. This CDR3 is CASSGPGQGTGRTDTQYF. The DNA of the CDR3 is TGTGCCAGCAGTGGGCCGGGACAGGGGACCGGTCGGACAGATACGCAGTATTTT.

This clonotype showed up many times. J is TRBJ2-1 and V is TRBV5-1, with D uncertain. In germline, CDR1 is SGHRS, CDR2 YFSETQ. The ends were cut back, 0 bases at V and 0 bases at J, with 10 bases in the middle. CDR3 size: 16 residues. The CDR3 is CASSLGQLTSYNEQFF. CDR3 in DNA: TGCGCCAGCAGCTTGGGGCAGCTCACCTCCTACAATGAGCAGTTCTTC.

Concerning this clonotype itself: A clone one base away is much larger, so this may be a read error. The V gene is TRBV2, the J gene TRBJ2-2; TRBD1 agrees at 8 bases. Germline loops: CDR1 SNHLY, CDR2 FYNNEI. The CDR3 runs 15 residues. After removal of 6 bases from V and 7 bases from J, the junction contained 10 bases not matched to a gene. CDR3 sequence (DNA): TGTGCCAGCAGCCCGGGACAGGAGGCTGTCGGGGAGCTGTTTTTT. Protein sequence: CASSPGQEAVGELFF.

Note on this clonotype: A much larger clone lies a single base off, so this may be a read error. The CDR3 loop reads CASKQSGTSGYNEQYF. The CDR3 DNA reads as TGTGCCAGCAAACAATCCGGGACTAGCGGTTACAATGAGCAGTACTTC. The V and J genes are TRBV2 and TRBJ2-1; TRBD2 matches 11 bases. The tail of the sequence fits TRBJ2-7 better, so the J call may be wrong. CDR1 SNHLY and CDR2 FYNNEI come from the germline V gene. CDR3 length: 16 residues.

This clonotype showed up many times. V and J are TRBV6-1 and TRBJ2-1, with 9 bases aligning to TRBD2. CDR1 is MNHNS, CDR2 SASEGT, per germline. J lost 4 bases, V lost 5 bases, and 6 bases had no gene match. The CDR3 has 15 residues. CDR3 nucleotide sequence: TGTGCCAGCAGTCTTTCTAGCGGGGAGTACAATGAGCAGTTCTTC. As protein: CASSLSSGEYNEQFF.

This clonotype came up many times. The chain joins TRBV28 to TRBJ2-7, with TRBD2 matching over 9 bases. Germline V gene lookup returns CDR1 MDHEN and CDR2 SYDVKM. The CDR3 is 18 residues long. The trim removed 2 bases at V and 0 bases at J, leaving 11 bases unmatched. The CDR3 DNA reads TGTGCCAGCAGTTTAGGTCGGCTAGCGGGGACCCTCTCCTACGAGCAGTACTTC. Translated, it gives CASSLGRLAGTLSYEQYF.

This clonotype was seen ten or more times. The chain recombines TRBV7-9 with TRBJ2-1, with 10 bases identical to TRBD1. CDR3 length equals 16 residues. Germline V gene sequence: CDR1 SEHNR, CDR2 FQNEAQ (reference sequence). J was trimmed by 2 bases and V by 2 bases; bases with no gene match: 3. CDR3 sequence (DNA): TGTGCCAGCAGCTTACGGACAGGGGGGGCCTACAATGAGCAGTTCTTC. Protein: CASSLRTGGAYNEQFF.

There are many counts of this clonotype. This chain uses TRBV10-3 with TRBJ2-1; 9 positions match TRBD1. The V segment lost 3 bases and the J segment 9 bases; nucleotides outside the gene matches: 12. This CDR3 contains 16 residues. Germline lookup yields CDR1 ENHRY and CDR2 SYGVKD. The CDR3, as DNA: TGTGCCATCAGTGATCCTGGCCGGGACAGGGCTTTTGAGCAGTTCTTC. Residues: CAISDPGRDRAFEQFF.

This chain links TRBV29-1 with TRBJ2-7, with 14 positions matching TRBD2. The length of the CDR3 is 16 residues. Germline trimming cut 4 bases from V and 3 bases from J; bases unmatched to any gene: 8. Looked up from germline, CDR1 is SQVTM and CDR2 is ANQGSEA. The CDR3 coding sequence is TGCAGCGTTGCCCTATTAGGGACTAGCGGGAGCTACGAGCAGTACTTC. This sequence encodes CSVALLGTSGSYEQYF.

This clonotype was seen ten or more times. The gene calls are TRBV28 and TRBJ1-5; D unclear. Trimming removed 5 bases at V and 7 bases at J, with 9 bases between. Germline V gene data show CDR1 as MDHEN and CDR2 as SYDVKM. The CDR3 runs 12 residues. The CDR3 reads CASSPARQPQHF. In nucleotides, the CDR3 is TGTGCCAGCAGTCCGGCCCGACAGCCCCAGCATTTT.

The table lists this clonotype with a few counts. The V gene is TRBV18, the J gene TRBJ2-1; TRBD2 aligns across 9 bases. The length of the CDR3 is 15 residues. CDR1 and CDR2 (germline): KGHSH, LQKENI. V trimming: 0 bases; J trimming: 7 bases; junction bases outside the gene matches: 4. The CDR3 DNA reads TGTGCCAGCTCACCACCGGTTCTAGCGGGAAATGAGCAGTTCTTC. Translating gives CASSPPVLAGNEQFF.

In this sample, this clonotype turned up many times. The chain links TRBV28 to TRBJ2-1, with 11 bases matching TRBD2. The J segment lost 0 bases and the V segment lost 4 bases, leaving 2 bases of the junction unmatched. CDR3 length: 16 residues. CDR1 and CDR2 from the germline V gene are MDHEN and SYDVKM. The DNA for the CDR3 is TGTGCCAGCAGTTACCTAGCGGGGGGCTCCTACAATGAGCAGTTCTTC. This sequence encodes CASSYLAGGSYNEQFF.

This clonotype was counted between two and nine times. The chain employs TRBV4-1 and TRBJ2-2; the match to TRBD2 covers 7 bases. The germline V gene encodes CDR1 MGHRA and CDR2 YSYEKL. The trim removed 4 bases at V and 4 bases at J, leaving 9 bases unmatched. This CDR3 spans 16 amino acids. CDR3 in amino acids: CASSLFGRSGTGELFF. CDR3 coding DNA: TGCGCCAGCAGCCTGTTCGGGAGGAGTGGCACCGGGGAGCTGTTTTTT.

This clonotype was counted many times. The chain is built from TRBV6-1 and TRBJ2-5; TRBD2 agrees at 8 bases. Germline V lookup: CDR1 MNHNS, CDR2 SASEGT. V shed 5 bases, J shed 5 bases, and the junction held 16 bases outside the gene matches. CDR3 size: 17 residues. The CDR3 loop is CASSYSPGRAVRETQYF. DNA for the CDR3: TGTGCCAGCAGTTACAGTCCCGGGAGGGCCGTCAGGGAGACCCAGTACTTC.

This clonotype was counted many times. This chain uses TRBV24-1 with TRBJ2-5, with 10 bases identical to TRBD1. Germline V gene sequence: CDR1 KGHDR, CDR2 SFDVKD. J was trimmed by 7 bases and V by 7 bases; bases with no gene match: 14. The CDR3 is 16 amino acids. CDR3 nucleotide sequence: TGTGCCACCAGCTCTTCGACAGGGGGCACCTCAGGGACCCAGTACTTC. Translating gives CATSSSTGGTSGTQYF.

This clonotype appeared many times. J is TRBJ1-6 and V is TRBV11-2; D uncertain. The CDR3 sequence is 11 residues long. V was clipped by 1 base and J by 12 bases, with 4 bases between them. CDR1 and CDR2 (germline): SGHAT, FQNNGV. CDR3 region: CASSLGLPLHF. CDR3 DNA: TGTGCCAGCAGCTTAGGGTTACCCCTCCACTTT.

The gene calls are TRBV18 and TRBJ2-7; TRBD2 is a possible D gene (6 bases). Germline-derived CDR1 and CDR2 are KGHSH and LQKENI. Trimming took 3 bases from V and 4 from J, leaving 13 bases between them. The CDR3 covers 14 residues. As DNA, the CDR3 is TGTGCCAGCTCACCCAATATCGGGGGTTACGAGCAGTACTTC. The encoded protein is CASSPNIGGYEQYF.

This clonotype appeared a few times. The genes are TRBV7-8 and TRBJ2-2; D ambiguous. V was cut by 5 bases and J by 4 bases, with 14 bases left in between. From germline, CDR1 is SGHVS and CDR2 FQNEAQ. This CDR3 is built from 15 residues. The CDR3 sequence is CASSRLLASTGELFF. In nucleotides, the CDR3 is TGTGCCAGCAGCCGGCTCCTCGCCTCCACCGGGGAGCTGTTTTTT. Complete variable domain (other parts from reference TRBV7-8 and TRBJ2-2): GAGVSQSPRYKVAKRGQDVALRCDPISGHVSLFWYQQALGQGPEFLTYFQNEAQLDKSGLPSDRFFAERPEGSVSTLKIQRTQQEDSAVYLCASSRLLASTGELFFGEGSRLTVL.

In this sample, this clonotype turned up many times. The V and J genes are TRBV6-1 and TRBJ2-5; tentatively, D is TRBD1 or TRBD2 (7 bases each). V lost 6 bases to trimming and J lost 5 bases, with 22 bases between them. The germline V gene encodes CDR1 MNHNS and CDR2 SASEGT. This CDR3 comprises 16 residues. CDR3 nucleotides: TGTGCCAGCAGGTTACGGGGAGGGGGCGCATCGGAGACCCAGTACTTC. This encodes CASRLRGGGASETQYF.

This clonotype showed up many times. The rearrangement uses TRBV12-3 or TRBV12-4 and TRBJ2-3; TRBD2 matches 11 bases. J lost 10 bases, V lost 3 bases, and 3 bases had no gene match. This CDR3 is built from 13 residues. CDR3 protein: CASSLGGLAAQYF. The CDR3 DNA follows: TGTGCCAGCAGTTTGGGGGGACTAGCGGCGCAGTATTTT.

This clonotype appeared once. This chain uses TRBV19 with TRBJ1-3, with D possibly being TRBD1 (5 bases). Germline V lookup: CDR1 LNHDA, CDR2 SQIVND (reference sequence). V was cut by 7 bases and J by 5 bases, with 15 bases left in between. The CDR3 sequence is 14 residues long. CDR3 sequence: CASKEGIGRNTIYF. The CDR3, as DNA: TGTGCCAGTAAGGAGGGGATTGGGCGAAACACCATATATTTT.